The rows below give T cell receptor beta chains drawn from one sample of a study of blood T cells in healthy people across ages. One entry per CDR3 protein, called by TCRdb with MiXCR from the 5' RACE reads. This repertoire shows around 1.1 million distinct CDR3 sequences, more than 30% found once; its top ten account for around 13%. The sequenced sample consisted of blood. The receptors come from a man between 18 and 35 years old in good health. Both conserved end residues are part of each CDR3. D genes are given only for firm matches. A row's size may be missing; if present it is once, few, many or a size class.

abundance	v_gene	d_gene	j_gene	CDR3aa	CDR3nt
.	TRBV29-1	TRBD1	TRBJ1-2	CSGGQGVDYGYTF	TGCAGCGGCGGACAGGGGGTCGACTATGGCTACACCTTC
.	TRBV20-1	.	TRBJ1-1	CSARPRVGTEAFF	TGCAGTGCTAGACCGAGGGTTGGCACTGAAGCTTTCTTT
.	TRBV6-8	TRBD2	TRBJ2-1	CASSRTSGGANSYNEQFF	TGTGCCAGCAGCCGGACTAGCGGGGGGGCAAATTCCTACAATGAGCAGTTCTTC
.	TRBV25-1	TRBD1	TRBJ2-1	CASSDSLGQVQETQFF	TGTGCCAGCAGTGATTCCCTGGGACAGGTTCAAGAGACCCAGTTCTTC
.	TRBV12-3/TRBV12-4	TRBD1	TRBJ1-1	CASSLGQGALNTKAFF	TGTGCCAGCAGTTTAGGACAGGGGGCTCTGAACACTAAAGCTTTCTTT
.	TRBV28	.	TRBJ1-1	CASTDAPSNTEAFF	TGTGCCAGCACCGACGCACCGTCGAACACTGAAGCTTTCTTT
few	TRBV5-6	.	TRBJ2-1	CASSRGGGNSYNEQFF	TGTGCCAGCAGCCGAGGGGGGGGCAACTCCTACAATGAGCAGTTCTTC
few	TRBV6-5	.	TRBJ2-1	CASSAPDGSYNEQFF	TGTGCCAGCAGTGCCCCGGACGGTTCCTACAATGAGCAGTTCTTC
few	TRBV9	.	TRBJ2-7	CASSGQNYEQYF	TGTGCCAGCAGCGGACAGAACTACGAGCAGTACTTC
few	TRBV25-1	.	TRBJ2-3	CASSEMGQPSTDTQYF	TGTGCCAGCAGTGAAATGGGGCAGCCTAGCACAGATACGCAGTATTTT
.	TRBV2	.	TRBJ1-3	CASRGTGGNTIYF	TGTGCCAGCAGGGGAACAGGGGGAAACACCATATATTTT
few	TRBV24-1	TRBD1	TRBJ2-1	CATSEPDRAEQFF	TGTGCCACCAGTGAACCCGACAGGGCTGAGCAGTTCTTC
.	TRBV6-2/TRBV6-3	.	TRBJ1-4	CASSLGGLATNEKLFF	TGTGCCAGCAGCCTCGGAGGGTTAGCAACTAATGAAAAACTGTTTTTT
.	TRBV5-1	.	TRBJ1-1	CASSLEGLQGAEAFF	TGCGCCAGCAGCTTGGAAGGTCTCCAAGGGGCTGAAGCTTTCTTT
few	TRBV2	.	TRBJ1-2	CASSVRVANYGYTF	TGTGCCAGCAGTGTAAGGGTTGCTAACTATGGCTACACCTTC
many	TRBV7-9	.	TRBJ1-4	CASSPSEKLFF	TGTGCCAGCAGCCCCTCGGAAAAACTGTTTTTT